This TCR beta chain was captured in a study of blood T cell repertoires in COVID-19. CDR1 is LNHDA, CDR2 SQIVND, per germline (reference sequence). J was trimmed by 4 bases and V by 1 base; bases with no gene match: 6. The CDR3 sequence is 15 residues long. Assay: immunoSEQ multiplex PCR; the TCRdb copy retains only in-frame clones and omits some. The repertoire holds 310,000 or so clones, with about nine tenths as singletons. The source of this sequence is a woman under 30 who had recovered from COVID-19. Sequenced: PBMCs or T cells enriched from blood (not recorded which). The V and J genes are TRBV19 and TRBJ2-7; TRBD2 agrees at 8 bases. CDR3 sequence: CASSIVSGGFYEQYF. The CDR3 DNA reads TGTGCCAGTAGTATAGTAAGCGGGGGCTTTTACGAGCAGTACTTC.